These T cell receptor beta chains were read from a single sample in a study of OX40 agonist ivuxolimab in advanced cancers. The assay was immunoSEQ multiplex PCR, and TCRdb's table has in-frame clones only and misses some. The sample lists 75,000 to 100,000 clones, roughly 91% seen once, with over 0.25% in the top ten. The input for sequencing was CD4+ or CD8+ T cells sorted from blood, taken in a trial of the OX40 agonist ivuxolimab. The receptors derive from an adult with an advanced solid tumor such as melanoma, head and neck, liver or kidney cancer. Both conserved end residues are part of each CDR3. D genes are given only for firm matches. Clone size, where shown, is once, few, many, or a class for clones that have expanded.

>.|.|TRBV20-1|TRBJ1-1
TGCAGTGCTAGAAAGGCACTCGAAGCTTTCTTT
CSARKALEAFF
>.|.|TRBV28|TRBJ1-2
TGTGCCAGCAGTTCAGGCATAGACAGAAATAACTATGGCTACACCTTC
CASSSGIDRNNYGYTF
>.|few|TRBV5-4|TRBJ2-2
TGTGCCAGCAGCTCCGAAGGGCTTACCGGGGAGCTGTTTTTT
CASSSEGLTGELFF
>.|.|TRBV7-8|TRBJ2-5
TGTGCCAGCAGCTTGGCTACAGGGACGGGTTTCGGCTACTTC
CASSLATGTGFGYF
>TRBD2|.|TRBV6-5|TRBJ2-1
TGTGCCAGCAGTTACACGCGGTTAGCGGGGAGGGATGAGCAGTTCTTC
CASSYTRLAGRDEQFF
>.|.|TRBV7-2|TRBJ1-3
TGTGCCAGCAGCCCCCACCATCAGATCTCTGGAAACACCATATATTTT
CASSPHHQISGNTIYF
>.|.|TRBV28|TRBJ2-3
TGTGCCAGCAGTCCGGACCTTAGGGATACGCAGTATTTT
CASSPDLRDTQYF
>.|.|TRBV6-6|TRBJ1-5
TGTGCCAGCAGAGGGACGGACTCCGAAGCGGAACAGCCCCAGCATTTT
CASRGTDSEAEQPQHF
>.|.|TRBV28|TRBJ1-2
TGTGCCAGCCGCCCACTAGGGGAATCTAAGGATGGCTACACCTTC
CASRPLGESKDGYTF
>.|.|TRBV6-1|TRBJ1-2
TGTGCCAGCCAGGCCGACTTGGTCGGTGGCTACACCTTC
CASQADLVGGYTF
>.|.|TRBV28|TRBJ2-2
TGTGCCAGCAGTGGTCATAGGGTTGACGGGGAGCTGTTTTTT
CASSGHRVDGELFF
>TRBD1|.|TRBV7-9|TRBJ2-7
TGTGCCAGCAGCTTCTCAGGGCCAGGGGGCTACGAGCAGTACTTC
CASSFSGPGGYEQYF
>TRBD1|.|TRBV5-7|TRBJ1-1
TGTGCCAGCAGCGACAAAGGGGGCCCGAACACTGAAGCTTTCTTT
CASSDKGGPNTEAFF
>.|.|TRBV19|TRBJ1-2
TGTGCCAGTAGTAACCGCCCCACGGGAATGGGCTACACCTTC
CASSNRPTGMGYTF
>TRBD1|.|TRBV11-1|TRBJ1-1
TGTGCCAGCAGCCCTCTCCCAACAGGGGGCGCGAACACTGAAGCTTTCTTT
CASSPLPTGGANTEAFF
>.|.|TRBV5-5|TRBJ1-2
TGTGCCAGCAGCTTGGTACGCGCAAACGGAAACTATGGCTACACCTTC
CASSLVRANGNYGYTF
>.|.|TRBV19|TRBJ1-1
TGTGCCAGTAGTTTACAGGGTATCAAGAACACTGAAGCTTTCTTT
CASSLQGIKNTEAFF
>.|.|TRBV15|TRBJ1-3
TGTGCCACCAGCAGCCCCCAACGGGGGCGGTTAGCTGGAAACACCATATATTTT
CATSSPQRGRLAGNTIYF
>.|.|TRBV7-9|TRBJ1-1
TGTGCCAGCAGCTCCGGCCCTCTGAACACTGAAGCTTTCTTT
CASSSGPLNTEAFF
>.|.|TRBV28|TRBJ1-1
TGTGCCAGCAGTTTGTTCCCCCAGAGCCGTCAACGAGCTTTCTTT
CASSLFPQSRQRAFF
>.|once|TRBV11-2|TRBJ2-3
TGTGCCAGCAGTTTCCCAGGGGCAGATACGCAGTATTTT
CASSFPGADTQYF
>TRBD2|.|TRBV6-1|TRBJ2-7
TGTGCCAGCAAAAAGACTAGCGGGTACGAGCAGTACTTC
CASKKTSGYEQYF
>TRBD1|.|TRBV5-5|TRBJ1-1
TGTGCCAGCAGCTCTCTCGGACAGGGGGCGCGTGACACTGAAGCTTTCTTT
CASSSLGQGARDTEAFF
>TRBD1|.|TRBV7-2|TRBJ1-2
TGTGCCAGCAGCTTAAGACAGGGGACCAACTATGGCTACACCTTC
CASSLRQGTNYGYTF
>.|.|TRBV28|TRBJ1-2
TGTGCCAGCAGTTTATTAGGGAGCTATGGCTACACCTTC
CASSLLGSYGYTF
>.|.|TRBV2|TRBJ1-5
TGTGCCAGCAGTGAAGAGGGGAGCGGGCAGCCCCAGCATTTT
CASSEEGSGQPQHF
>TRBD1|.|TRBV18|TRBJ2-2
TGTGCCAGCTCACCACGACAGGGAAACACCGGGGAGCTGTTTTTT
CASSPRQGNTGELFF
>.|.|TRBV6-1|TRBJ2-7
TGTGCCAGCAGTAAAGACGCCAGGGCCTTCTACGAGCAGTACTTC
CASSKDARAFYEQYF
>.|.|TRBV5-4|TRBJ2-5
TGTGCCAGCAGCATGGGGGTTTTAGAGCGAGAGACCCAGTACTTC
CASSMGVLERETQYF
>TRBD1|.|TRBV6-5|TRBJ1-1
TGTGCCAGCAGTTTCCCCGGGACAGGGGCAGCTTTCTTT
CASSFPGTGAAFF
>.|once|TRBV28|TRBJ2-2
TGTGCCAGCATCCCTACCCCCTCGGGGTTCACCGGGGAGCTGTTTTTT
CASIPTPSGFTGELFF
>.|.|TRBV2|TRBJ2-1
TGTGCCAGCAGTGAAACCCGGGCCGGGAATGAGCAGTTCTTC
CASSETRAGNEQFF
>.|.|TRBV6-1|TRBJ2-5
TGTGCCAGCTGTAGAGTGGGATCGGCCCAAGAGACCCAGTACTTC
CASCRVGSAQETQYF
>.|.|TRBV5-1|TRBJ1-2
TGCGCCAGCAGCTTGAGAATTGCTCTTGGCTACACCTTC
CASSLRIALGYTF
>.|.|TRBV6-5|TRBJ1-2
TGCGCCAGCAGTGACTCGGGTGACTATGGCTACACCTTC
CASSDSGDYGYTF
>.|.|TRBV5-4|TRBJ1-1
TGTGCCAGCAGCTTGGCCGTTTGGGACCTTGAAGCTTTCTTT
CASSLAVWDLEAFF
>.|.|TRBV5-1|TRBJ2-2
TGCGCCAGCAGCTTGCAGCGGACCAAAACCGGGGAGCTGTTTTTT
CASSLQRTKTGELFF